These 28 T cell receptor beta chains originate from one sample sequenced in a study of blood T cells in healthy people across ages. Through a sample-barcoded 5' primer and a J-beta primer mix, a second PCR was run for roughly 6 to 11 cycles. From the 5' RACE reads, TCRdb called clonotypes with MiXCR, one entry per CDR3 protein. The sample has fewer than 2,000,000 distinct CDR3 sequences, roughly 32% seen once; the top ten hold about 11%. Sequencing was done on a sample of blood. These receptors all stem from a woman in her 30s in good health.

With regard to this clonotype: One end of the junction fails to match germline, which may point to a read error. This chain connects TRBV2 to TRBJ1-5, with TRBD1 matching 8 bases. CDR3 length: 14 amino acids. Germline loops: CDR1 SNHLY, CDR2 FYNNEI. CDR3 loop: CASSEDRVVQPPHF. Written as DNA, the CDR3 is TGTGCCAGCAGTGAGGACAGGGTGGTCCAGCCCCCGCATTTT.

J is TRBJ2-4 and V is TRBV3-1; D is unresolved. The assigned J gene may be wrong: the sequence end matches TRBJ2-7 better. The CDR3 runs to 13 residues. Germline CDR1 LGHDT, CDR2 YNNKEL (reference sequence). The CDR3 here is CASSKQSPYEQYF. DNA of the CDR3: TGTGCCAGCAGCAAGCAGAGCCCCTACGAGCAGTACTTC.

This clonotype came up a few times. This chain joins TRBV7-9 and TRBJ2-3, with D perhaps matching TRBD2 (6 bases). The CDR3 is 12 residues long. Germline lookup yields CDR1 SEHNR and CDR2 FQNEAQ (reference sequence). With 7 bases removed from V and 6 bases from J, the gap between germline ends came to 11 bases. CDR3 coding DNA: TGTGCCAGCACCCAACGGGGGGATACGCAGTATTTT. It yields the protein CASTQRGDTQYF.

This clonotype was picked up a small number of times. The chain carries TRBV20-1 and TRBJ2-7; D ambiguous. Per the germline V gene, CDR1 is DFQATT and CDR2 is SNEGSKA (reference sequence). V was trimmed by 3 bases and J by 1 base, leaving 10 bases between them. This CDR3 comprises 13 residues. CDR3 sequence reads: CSARKESSYEQYF. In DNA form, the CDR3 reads TGCAGTGCTAGGAAGGAGTCGTCCTACGAGCAGTACTTC.

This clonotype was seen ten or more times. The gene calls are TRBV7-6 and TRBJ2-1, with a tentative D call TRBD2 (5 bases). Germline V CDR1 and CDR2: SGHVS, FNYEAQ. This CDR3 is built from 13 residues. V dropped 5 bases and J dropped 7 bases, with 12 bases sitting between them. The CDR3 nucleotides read TGTGCCAGCAGCATAGGCCCGGGGAATGAGCAGTTCTTC. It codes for CASSIGPGNEQFF.

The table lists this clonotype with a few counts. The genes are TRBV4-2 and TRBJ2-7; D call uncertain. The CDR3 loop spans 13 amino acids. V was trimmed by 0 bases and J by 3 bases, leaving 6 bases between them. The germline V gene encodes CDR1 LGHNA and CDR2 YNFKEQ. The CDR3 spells CASSQEALYEQYF. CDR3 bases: TGTGCCAGCAGCCAAGAAGCTCTCTACGAGCAGTACTTC.

Here the CDR3 DNA reads TGCAGTGCTAGAGATCCTAAGACTAACACTGAAGCTTTCTTT. It encodes CSARDPKTNTEAFF. The chain employs TRBV20-1 and TRBJ1-1; D call uncertain. Per the germline V gene, CDR1 is DFQATT and CDR2 is SNEGSKA (reference sequence). This CDR3 is built from 14 residues. Trimming shortened V by 0 bases and J by 2 bases, and 10 bases separated the two germline ends.

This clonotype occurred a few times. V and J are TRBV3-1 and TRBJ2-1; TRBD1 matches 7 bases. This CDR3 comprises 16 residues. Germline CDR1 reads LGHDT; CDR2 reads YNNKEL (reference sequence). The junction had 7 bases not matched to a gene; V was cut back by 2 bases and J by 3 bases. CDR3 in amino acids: CASSQPGQQLYNEQFF. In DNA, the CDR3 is TGTGCCAGCAGCCAACCGGGACAGCAGCTCTACAATGAGCAGTTCTTC.

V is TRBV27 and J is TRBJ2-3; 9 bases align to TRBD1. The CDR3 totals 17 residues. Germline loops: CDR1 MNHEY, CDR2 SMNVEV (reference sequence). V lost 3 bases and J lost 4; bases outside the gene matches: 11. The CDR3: CASSFHPPGQGPDTQYF. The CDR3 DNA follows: TGTGCCAGCAGTTTCCACCCCCCGGGACAGGGCCCAGATACGCAGTATTTT.

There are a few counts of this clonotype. The CDR3 nucleotides are TGCGCCAGCAGCCTATCCTTTGCGGGAGGAATTTCAACAGATACGCAGTATTTT. Amino acids: CASSLSFAGGISTDTQYF. The gene calls are TRBV4-1 and TRBJ2-3; 8 positions agree with TRBD2. Germline trimming cut 4 bases from V and 3 bases from J; bases unmatched to any gene: 15. The CDR3 is 18 amino acids. Germline CDR1 and CDR2: MGHRA and YSYEKL.

The CDR3 DNA follows: TGTGCCACCGAACAAGCGGGAGGCACAGATACGCAGTATTTT. Translating gives CATEQAGGTDTQYF. The chain combines TRBV24-1 with TRBJ2-3; 8 positions agree with TRBD2. The CDR3 length is 14 residues. Germline V gives CDR1 KGHDR, CDR2 SFDVKD. Trimming took 9 bases from V and 1 from J; bases not matched to a gene: 5.

This chain's CDR3 is CASSYAGDARKTQYF. Here the CDR3 DNA reads TGTGCCAGCAGTTACGCGGGCGACGCTCGGAAGACCCAGTACTTC. The V and J genes are TRBV6-5 and TRBJ2-5; tentative D call: TRBD2 (5 bases). Germline V gives CDR1 MNHEY, CDR2 SVGAGI. Trimming removed 2 bases from V and 6 bases from J, with 16 bases in between. There are 15 residues in the CDR3.

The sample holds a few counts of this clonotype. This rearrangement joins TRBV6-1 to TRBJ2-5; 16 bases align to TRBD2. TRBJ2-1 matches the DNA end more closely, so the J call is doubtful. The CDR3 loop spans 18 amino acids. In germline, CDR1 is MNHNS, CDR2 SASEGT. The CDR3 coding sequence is TGTGCCAGCAGGCCCACTCCGGGACTAGCGGGAGGGCAGGAGACCCAGTTCTTC. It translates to CASRPTPGLAGGQETQFF.

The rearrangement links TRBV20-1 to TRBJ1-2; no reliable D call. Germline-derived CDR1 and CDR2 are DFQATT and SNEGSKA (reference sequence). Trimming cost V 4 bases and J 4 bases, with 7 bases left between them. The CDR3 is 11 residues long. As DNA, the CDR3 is TGCAGTGCTATTGCGGCCTATGGCTACACCTTC. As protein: CSAIAAYGYTF.

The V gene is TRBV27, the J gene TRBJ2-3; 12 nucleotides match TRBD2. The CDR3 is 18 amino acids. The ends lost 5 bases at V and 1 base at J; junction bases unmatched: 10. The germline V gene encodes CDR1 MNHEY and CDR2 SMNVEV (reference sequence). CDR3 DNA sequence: TGTGCCAGCAGTAGGGGACTAGCGGGCTTACCTGGCACAGATACGCAGTATTTT. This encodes CASSRGLAGLPGTDTQYF.

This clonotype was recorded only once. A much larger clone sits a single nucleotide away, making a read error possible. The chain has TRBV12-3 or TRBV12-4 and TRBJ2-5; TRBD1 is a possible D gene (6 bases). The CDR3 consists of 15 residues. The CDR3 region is CAGSRSLDRPETQYF. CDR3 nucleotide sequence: TGTGCCGGCAGCCGGAGCCTGGACAGACCGGAGACCCAGTACTTC.

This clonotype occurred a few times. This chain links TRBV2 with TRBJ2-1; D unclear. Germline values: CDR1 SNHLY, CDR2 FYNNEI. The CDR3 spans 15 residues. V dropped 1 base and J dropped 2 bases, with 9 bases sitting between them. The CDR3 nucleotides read TGTGCCAGCAGTGAAGGACGGAGTACCTACAATGAGCAGTTCTTC. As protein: CASSEGRSTYNEQFF.

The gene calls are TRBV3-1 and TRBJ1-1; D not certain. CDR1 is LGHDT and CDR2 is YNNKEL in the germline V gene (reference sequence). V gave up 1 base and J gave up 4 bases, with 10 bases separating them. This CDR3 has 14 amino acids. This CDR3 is CASSQGRRVTEAFF. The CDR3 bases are TGTGCCAGCAGCCAAGGGCGGAGGGTCACTGAAGCTTTCTTT.

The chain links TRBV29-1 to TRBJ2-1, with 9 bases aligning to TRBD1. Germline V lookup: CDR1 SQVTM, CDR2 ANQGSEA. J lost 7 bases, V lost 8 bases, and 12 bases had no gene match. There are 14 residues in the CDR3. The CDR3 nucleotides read TGCAGCATAAGGGACAGGGACGTTTTAAATGAGCAGTTCTTC. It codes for CSIRDRDVLNEQFF.

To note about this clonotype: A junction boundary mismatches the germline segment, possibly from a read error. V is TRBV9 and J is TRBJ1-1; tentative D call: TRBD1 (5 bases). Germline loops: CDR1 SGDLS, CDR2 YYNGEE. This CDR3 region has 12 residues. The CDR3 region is CVSSVDGGEAFF. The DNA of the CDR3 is TGTGTCAGCAGCGTAGACGGGGGAGAAGCTTTCTTT.

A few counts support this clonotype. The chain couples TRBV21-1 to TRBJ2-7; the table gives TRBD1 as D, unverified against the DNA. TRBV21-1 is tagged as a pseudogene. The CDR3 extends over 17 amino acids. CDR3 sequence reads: CASSKGLDIRVSYEQYF. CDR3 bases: TGTGCCAGCAGCAAAGGTCTGGATATCCGGGTCTCCTACGAGCAGTACTTC.

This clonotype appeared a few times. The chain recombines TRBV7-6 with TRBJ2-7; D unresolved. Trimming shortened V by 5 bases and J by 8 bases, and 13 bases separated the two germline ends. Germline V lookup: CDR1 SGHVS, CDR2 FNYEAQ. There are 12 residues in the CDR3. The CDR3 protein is CASSPGSLQQYF. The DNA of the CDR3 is TGTGCCAGCAGCCCCGGTAGCTTGCAGCAGTACTTC.

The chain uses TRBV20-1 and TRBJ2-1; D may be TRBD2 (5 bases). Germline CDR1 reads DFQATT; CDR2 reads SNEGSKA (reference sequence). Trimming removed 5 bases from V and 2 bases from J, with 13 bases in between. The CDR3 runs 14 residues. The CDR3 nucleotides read TGCAGTGCTGGGGAGTCCAGTACCTACAATGAGCAGTTCTTC. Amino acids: CSAGESSTYNEQFF.

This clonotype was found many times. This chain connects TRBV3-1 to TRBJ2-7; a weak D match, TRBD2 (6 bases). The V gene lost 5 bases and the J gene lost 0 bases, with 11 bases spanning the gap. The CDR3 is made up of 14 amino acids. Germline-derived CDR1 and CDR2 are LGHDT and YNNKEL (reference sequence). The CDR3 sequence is CASSRGGYSYEQYF. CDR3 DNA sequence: TGTGCCAGCAGCAGGGGAGGCTACTCCTACGAGCAGTACTTC.

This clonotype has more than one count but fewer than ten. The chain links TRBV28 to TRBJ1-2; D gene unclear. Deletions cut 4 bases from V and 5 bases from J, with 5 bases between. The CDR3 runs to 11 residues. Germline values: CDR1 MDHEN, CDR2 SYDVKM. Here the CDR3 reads CASSWRYGYTF. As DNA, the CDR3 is TGTGCCAGCAGTTGGCGTTATGGCTACACCTTC.

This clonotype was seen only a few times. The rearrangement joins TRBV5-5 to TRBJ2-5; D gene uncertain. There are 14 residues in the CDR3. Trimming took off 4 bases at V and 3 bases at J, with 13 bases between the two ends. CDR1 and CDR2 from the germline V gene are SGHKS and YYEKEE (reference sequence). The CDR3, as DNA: TGTGCCAGCAGCCGAAGGAGTAAGGAAGAGACCCAGTACTTC. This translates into CASSRRSKEETQYF.

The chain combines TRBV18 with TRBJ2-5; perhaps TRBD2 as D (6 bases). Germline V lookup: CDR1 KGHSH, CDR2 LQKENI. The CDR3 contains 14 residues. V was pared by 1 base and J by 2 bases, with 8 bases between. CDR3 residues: CASSPLAEQETQYF. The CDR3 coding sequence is TGTGCCAGCTCACCACTAGCGGAGCAAGAGACCCAGTACTTC.

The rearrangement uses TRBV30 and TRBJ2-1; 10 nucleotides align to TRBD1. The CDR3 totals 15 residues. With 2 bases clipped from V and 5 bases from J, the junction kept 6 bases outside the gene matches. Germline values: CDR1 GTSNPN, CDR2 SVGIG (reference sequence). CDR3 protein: CAWSRGQGRDNEQFF. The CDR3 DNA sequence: TGTGCCTGGAGTAGGGGACAGGGGAGGGACAATGAGCAGTTCTTC.